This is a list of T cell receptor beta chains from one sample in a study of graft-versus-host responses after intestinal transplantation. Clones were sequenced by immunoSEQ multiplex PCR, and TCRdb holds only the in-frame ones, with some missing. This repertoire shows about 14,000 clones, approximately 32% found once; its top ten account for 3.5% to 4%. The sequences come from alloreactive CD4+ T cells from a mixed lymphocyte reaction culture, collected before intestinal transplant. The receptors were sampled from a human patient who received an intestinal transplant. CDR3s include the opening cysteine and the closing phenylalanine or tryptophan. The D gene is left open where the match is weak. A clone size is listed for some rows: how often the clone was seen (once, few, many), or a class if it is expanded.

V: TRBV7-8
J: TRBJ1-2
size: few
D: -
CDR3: CASSLVAPRNYGYTF
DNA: TGTGCCAGCAGCTTAGTCGCACCCCGAAACTATGGCTACACCTTC

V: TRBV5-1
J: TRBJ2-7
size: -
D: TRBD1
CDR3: CASSTRQGASYEQYF
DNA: TGCGCCAGCAGTACACGGCAGGGGGCGTCCTACGAGCAGTACTTC

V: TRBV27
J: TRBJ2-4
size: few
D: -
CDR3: CASSSGPIQYF
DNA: TGTGCCAGCAGTTCTGGGCCCATTCAGTACTTC

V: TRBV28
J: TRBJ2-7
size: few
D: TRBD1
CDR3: CASSLPGTGFARQYF
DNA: TGTGCCAGCAGTTTACCTGGGACAGGGTTCGCAAGACAGTACTTC

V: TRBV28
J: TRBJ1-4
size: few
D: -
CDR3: CASSLIQGYEKLFF
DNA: TGTGCCAGCAGTTTGATCCAAGGGTATGAAAAACTGTTTTTT

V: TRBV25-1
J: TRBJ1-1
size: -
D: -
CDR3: CTSKGGGGTEAFF
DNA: TGTACCAGCAAGGGGGGGGGAGGCACTGAAGCTTTCTTT

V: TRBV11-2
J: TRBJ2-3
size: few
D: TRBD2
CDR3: CASSLGGGSRTDTQYF
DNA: TGTGCCAGCAGCTTAGGGGGCGGGAGTCGCACAGATACGCAGTATTTT

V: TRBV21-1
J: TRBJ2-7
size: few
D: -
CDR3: CASSNGVVVRDRGSYEQYF
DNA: TGTGCCAGCAGCAACGGGGTGGTGGTCCGGGACAGGGGGAGCTACGAGCAGTACTTC

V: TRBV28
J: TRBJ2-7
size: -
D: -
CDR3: CASSSRQASRYF
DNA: TGTGCCAGCAGTTCCAGACAGGCCTCCAGGTACTTC

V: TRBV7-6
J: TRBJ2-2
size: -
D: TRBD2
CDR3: CASRGGAGELFF
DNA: TGTGCCAGCCGCGGGGGGGCCGGGGAGCTGTTTTTT

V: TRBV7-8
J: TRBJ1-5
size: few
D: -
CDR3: CASSLARGRSNQPQHF
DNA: TGTGCCAGCAGCTTAGCGAGGGGACGTAGCAATCAGCCCCAGCATTTT

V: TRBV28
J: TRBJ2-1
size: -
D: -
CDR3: CASSPPARAEQFF
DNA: TGTGCCAGCAGTCCCCCCGCTCGTGCTGAGCAGTTCTTC

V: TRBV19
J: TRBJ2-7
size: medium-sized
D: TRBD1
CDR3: CASAPGQSYEQYF
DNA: TGTGCCAGCGCACCGGGACAGTCCTACGAGCAGTACTTC

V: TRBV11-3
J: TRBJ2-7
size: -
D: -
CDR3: CASSSRASSYEQYF
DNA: TGTGCCAGCAGCTCCCGGGCGAGCTCCTACGAGCAGTACTTC

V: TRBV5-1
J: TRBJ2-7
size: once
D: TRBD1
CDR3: CASSLGGGLRGEQYF
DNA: TGCGCCAGCAGCCTAGGGGGCGGGCTTCGGGGCGAGCAGTACTTC

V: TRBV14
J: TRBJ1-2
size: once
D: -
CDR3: CASSPGRGYGYTF
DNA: TGTGCCAGCAGCCCCGGACGCGGGTATGGCTACACCTTC

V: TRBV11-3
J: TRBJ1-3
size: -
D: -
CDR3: CASSFDFGNTIYF
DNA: TGTGCCAGCAGCTTCGACTTTGGAAACACCATATATTTT

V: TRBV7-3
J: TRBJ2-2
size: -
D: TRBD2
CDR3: CASSSIAGVVTGELFF
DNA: TGTGCCAGCAGCTCAATAGCGGGAGTTGTCACCGGGGAGCTGTTTTTT

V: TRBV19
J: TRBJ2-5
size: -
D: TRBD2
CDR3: CASSRVPTTSGRANQRKQETQYF
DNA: TGTGCCAGTAGTAGGGTCCCGACGACTAGCGGGAGGGCCAACCAACGTAAACAAGAGACCCAGTACTTC

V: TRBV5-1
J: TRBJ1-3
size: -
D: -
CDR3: CASSLVGVNYGNTIYF
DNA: TGCGCCAGCAGCTTGGTGGGGGTGAACTATGGAAACACCATATATTTT

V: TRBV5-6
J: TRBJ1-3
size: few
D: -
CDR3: CASSLVGHSGNTIYF
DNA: TGTGCCAGCAGCTTGGTCGGACACTCTGGAAACACCATATATTTT

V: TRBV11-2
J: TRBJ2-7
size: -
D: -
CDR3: CASSRNGYEQYF
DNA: TGTGCCAGCAGCCGCAACGGATACGAGCAGTACTTC

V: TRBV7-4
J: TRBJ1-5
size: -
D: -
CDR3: CASSPNQPQHF
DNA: TGTGCCAGCAGCCCCAATCAGCCCCAGCATTTT

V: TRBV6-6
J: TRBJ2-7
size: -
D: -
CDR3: CASREPGSYEQYF
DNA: TGTGCCAGCAGAGAACCAGGCTCCTACGAGCAGTACTTC

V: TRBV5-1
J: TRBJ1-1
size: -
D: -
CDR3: CASIKRLLNTEAFF
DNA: TGCGCCAGCATCAAAAGGCTGCTGAACACTGAAGCTTTCTTT

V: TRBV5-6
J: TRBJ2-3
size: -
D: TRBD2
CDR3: CASSFWASGYTDTQYF
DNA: TGTGCCAGCAGCTTCTGGGCTAGCGGTTACACAGATACGCAGTATTTT

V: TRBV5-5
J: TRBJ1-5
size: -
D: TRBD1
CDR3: CASSSMDRGGPQHF
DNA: TGTGCCAGCAGCTCGATGGACAGGGGAGGGCCCCAGCATTTT

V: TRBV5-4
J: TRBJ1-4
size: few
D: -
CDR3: CASSLFGRNEKLFF
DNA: TGTGCCAGCAGCTTGTTCGGCCGTAATGAAAAACTGTTTTTT

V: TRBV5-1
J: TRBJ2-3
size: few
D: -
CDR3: CASSSSITDTQYF
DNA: TGCGCCAGCAGCTCCAGCATCACAGATACGCAGTATTTT

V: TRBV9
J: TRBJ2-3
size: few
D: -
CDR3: CASSVVGDTQYF
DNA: TGTGCCAGCAGCGTAGTGGGCGATACGCAGTATTTT

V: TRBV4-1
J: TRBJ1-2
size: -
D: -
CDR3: CASSQGPGYGYTF
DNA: TGCGCCAGCAGCCAAGGTCCAGGTTATGGCTACACCTTC

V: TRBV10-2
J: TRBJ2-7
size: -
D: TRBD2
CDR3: CASKERGSSYEQYF
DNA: TGCGCCAGCAAAGAGCGGGGGAGCTCCTACGAGCAGTACTTC

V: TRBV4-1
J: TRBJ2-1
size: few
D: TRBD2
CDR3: CASSHATSGSSYNEQFF
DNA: TGCGCCAGCAGCCATGCGACTAGCGGGTCCTCCTACAATGAGCAGTTCTTC

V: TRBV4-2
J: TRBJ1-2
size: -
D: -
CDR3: CASSQDLGYGYTF
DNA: TGTGCCAGCAGCCAAGACTTAGGCTATGGCTACACCTTC

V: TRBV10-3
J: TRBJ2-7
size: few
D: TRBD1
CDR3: CAISPRQGQGGEQYF
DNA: TGTGCCATCAGTCCTAGACAGGGTCAAGGGGGCGAGCAGTACTTC

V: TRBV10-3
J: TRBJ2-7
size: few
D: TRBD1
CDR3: CAISESTGSPRGYF
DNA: TGTGCCATCAGTGAGTCGACAGGGTCTCCACGAGGGTACTTC

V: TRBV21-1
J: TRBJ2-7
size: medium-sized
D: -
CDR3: CASSKEIIPGVPYEQYF
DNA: TGTGCCAGCAGCAAAGAAATAATCCCCGGGGTCCCCTACGAGCAGTACTTC

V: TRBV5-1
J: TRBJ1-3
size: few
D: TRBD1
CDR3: CASSPKPDRKRNTIYF
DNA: TGCGCCAGCAGCCCGAAACCGGACAGGAAAAGAAACACCATATATTTT

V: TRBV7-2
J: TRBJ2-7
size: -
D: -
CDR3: CASSSRLYEQYF
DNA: TGTGCCAGCAGCTCTAGACTCTACGAGCAGTACTTC

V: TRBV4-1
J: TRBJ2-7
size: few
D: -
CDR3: CASSQGLSLSGDEQYF
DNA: TGCGCCAGCAGCCAAGGCTTGTCATTAAGCGGCGACGAGCAGTACTTC

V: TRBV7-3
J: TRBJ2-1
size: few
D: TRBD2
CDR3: CASSLTRTSGLSSYNEQFF
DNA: TGTGCCAGCAGCTTAACGAGGACTAGCGGTTTGAGCTCCTACAATGAGCAGTTCTTC

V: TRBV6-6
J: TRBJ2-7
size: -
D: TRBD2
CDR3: CASSHSGRKIYEQYF
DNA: TGTGCCAGCAGTCATAGCGGGAGAAAGATCTACGAGCAGTACTTC

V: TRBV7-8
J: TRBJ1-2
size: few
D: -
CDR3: CASSPTYGYTF
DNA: TGTGCCAGCAGCCCCACCTATGGCTACACCTTC

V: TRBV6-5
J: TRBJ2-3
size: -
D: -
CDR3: CASSREGNTQYF
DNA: TGTGCCAGCAGCCGCGAGGGGAATACGCAGTATTTT

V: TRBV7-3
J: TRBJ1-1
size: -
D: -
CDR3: CASSLRAQLNTEAFF
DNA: TGTGCCAGCAGCTTAAGGGCACAGCTGAACACTGAAGCTTTCTTT

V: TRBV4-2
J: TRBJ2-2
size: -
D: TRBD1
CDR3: CASSPDRGRTGELFF
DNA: TGTGCCAGCAGCCCGGACAGGGGAAGAACCGGGGAGCTGTTTTTT

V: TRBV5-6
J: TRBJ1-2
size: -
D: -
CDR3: CASSLLGGGGYGYTF
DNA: TGTGCCAGCAGCTTGTTGGGGGGGGGCGGGTATGGCTACACCTTC

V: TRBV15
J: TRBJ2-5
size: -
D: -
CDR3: CATSRDTGSQETQYF
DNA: TGTGCCACCAGCAGAGATACAGGGAGCCAAGAGACCCAGTACTTC

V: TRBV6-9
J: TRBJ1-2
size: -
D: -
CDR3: CASSYDLRGGVYGYTF
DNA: TGTGCCAGCAGTTACGATTTACGGGGCGGTGTCTATGGCTACACCTTC

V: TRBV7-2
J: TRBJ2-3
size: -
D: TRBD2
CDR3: CASSLPAPSGRSTDTQYF
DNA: TGTGCCAGCAGCTTACCGGCCCCTAGCGGGAGAAGCACAGATACGCAGTATTTT

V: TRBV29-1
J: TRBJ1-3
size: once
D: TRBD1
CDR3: CSVVSGQGNTIYF
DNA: TGCAGCGTTGTATCGGGACAGGGAAACACCATATATTTT

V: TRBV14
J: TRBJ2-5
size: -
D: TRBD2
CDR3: CASRHSGSGETQYF
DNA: TGTGCCAGCAGACACAGCGGGAGCGGGGAGACCCAGTACTTC

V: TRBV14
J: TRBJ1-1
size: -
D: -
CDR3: CASSQGKSMNTEAFF
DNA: TGTGCCAGCAGCCAGGGTAAAAGTATGAACACTGAAGCTTTCTTT

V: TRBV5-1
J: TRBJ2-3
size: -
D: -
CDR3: CASSLARGVPDTQYF
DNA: TGCGCCAGCAGCCTTGCCAGGGGAGTCCCAGATACGCAGTATTTT